The 9 T cell receptor beta chains in this list originate from one sample, sequenced in a study of T-cell memory formation after mild COVID-19. In TCRdb, the 5' RACE reads were re-called with MiXCR into one record per CDR3 protein. The table shows about 260,000 distinct CDR3 sequences, with roughly 16% occurring only once. The sample taken for sequencing was PBMCs or a T cell subset sorted from them (not recorded which). These receptors all come from a man younger than 30 who had mild COVID-19 (a few samples of this study predate the infection). Cell type and time point are not known.

The chain combines TRBV11-3 with TRBJ2-7; possibly TRBD1 for D (5 bases). The ends were cut back, 3 bases at V and 5 bases at J, with 8 bases in the middle. CDR1 and CDR2 (germline): SGHNT, YENEEA. The CDR3 runs to 12 residues. The CDR3 is CASSFQGDEQYF. The CDR3 DNA is TGTGCCAGCAGCTTTCAGGGCGACGAGCAGTACTTC.

This clonotype was detected many times. This rearrangement joins TRBV5-6 to TRBJ2-1; no clear D. The CDR3 extends over 11 amino acids. V was pared by 4 bases and J by 3 bases, with 2 bases between. Germline V gene data show CDR1 as SGHDT and CDR2 as YYEEEE. The CDR3 coding sequence is TGTGCCAGCAGCCACTACAATGAGCAGTTCTTC. Translation gives CASSHYNEQFF.

In its sample, this clonotype was seen a few times. The V and J genes are TRBV5-1 and TRBJ2-3, with 8 bases matching TRBD1. In germline, CDR1 is SGHRS, CDR2 YFSETQ. The junction had 4 bases not matched to a gene; V was cut back by 3 bases and J by 4 bases. This CDR3 has 14 amino acids. In nucleotides, the CDR3 is TGCGCCAGCAGCTCGGCAGGGGGCGCAGATACGCAGTATTTT. Protein product: CASSSAGGADTQYF. Variable domain in full (rest from reference TRBV5-1 and TRBJ2-3): KAGVTQTPRYLIKTRGQQVTLSCSPISGHRSVSWYQQTPGQGLQFLFEYFSETQRNKGNFPGRFSGRQFSNSRSEMNVSTLELGDSALYLCASSSAGGADTQYFGPGTRLTVL.

This clonotype was observed a few times. This chain connects TRBV5-1 to TRBJ2-1; TRBD2 aligns across 8 bases. The germline gives CDR1 SGHRS, CDR2 YFSETQ. V shed 3 bases, J shed 7 bases, and the junction held 12 bases outside the gene matches. CDR3 size: 16 residues. This chain's CDR3 is CASSSSLSGGWNEQFF. CDR3 nucleotide sequence: TGCGCCAGCAGCTCCTCTTTGAGCGGGGGCTGGAATGAGCAGTTCTTC.

The V and J genes are TRBV11-2 and TRBJ2-5, with unresolved D. CDR3 length equals 13 residues. The germline V gene has CDR1 SGHAT and CDR2 FQNNGV. V was pared by 0 bases and J by 4 bases, with 6 bases between. The CDR3 reads CASSLEVGETQYF. CDR3 DNA: TGTGCCAGCAGCTTAGAGGTGGGAGAGACCCAGTACTTC.

This clonotype was detected only a few times. The chain uses TRBV7-8 and TRBJ2-1; TRBD2 might be the D (7 bases). Germline V gene lookup returns CDR1 SGHVS and CDR2 FQNEAQ. V gave up 5 bases and J gave up 4 bases, with 12 bases separating them. CDR3 length: 14 residues. Written as DNA, the CDR3 is TGTGCCAGCAGCGACCGGGGGGCTTACAATGAGCAGTTCTTC. Amino acid sequence: CASSDRGAYNEQFF.

The V call is TRBV25-1, the J call TRBJ1-4; TRBD1 might be the D (6 bases). Germline CDR1 and CDR2: MGHDK and SYGVNS. The length of the CDR3 is 14 residues. Trimming cost V 3 bases and J 7 bases, with 12 bases left between them. This chain's CDR3 is CASSDPRGAEKLFF. In DNA, the CDR3 is TGTGCCAGCAGTGACCCCAGGGGAGCTGAAAAACTGTTTTTT.

The rearrangement uses TRBV4-3 and TRBJ1-2; D gene uncertain. This CDR3 is built from 13 residues. CDR1 LGHNA and CDR2 YSLEER come from the germline V gene. The V end lost 2 bases, the J end lost 3 bases, and 7 bases lay between the germline ends. In DNA, the CDR3 is TGCGCCAGCAGCCAACGGGTCCACTATGGCTACACCTTC. Protein sequence: CASSQRVHYGYTF.

This clonotype has a count of ten or more. The chain employs TRBV11-2 and TRBJ2-3; TRBD2 matches 11 bases. Trimming cost V 5 bases and J 3 bases; bases outside gene matches: 1. The CDR3 is made up of 14 amino acids. Per the germline V gene, CDR1 is SGHAT and CDR2 is FQNNGV. CDR3 nucleotides: TGTGCCAGCAGCCGGACTAGCGGGACAGATACGCAGTATTTT. This encodes CASSRTSGTDTQYF.